This paragraph covers one T cell receptor beta chain sequence. The sample's treatment: preoperative locoregional IRX-2 cytokine immunotherapy. Samples came from a phase Ib trial of preoperative locoregional IRX-2 cytokine immunotherapy. TCRdb's copy holds only in-frame clones and misses some; the assay was immunoSEQ multiplex PCR. The data show about 67,000 clones, 94% seen once. The CDR3 loop spans 15 amino acids. The germline gives CDR1 SEHNR, CDR2 FQNEAQ (reference sequence). Trimming at V came to 3 bases and at J to 3 bases, leaving 6 bases not matched to a gene. The data belong to a study of preoperative IRX-2 immunotherapy in early breast cancer.

The rearrangement joins TRBV7-9 to TRBJ2-5; 8 nucleotides line up with TRBD2. The biological material was taken from a patient treated with IRX-2 immunotherapy. The clonotype was recovered from a human donor with breast cancer. Written as DNA, the CDR3 is TGTGCCAGCAGCTTTTTCCTAGCGGGCGAAGAGACCCAGTACTTC. Amino acids: CASSFFLAGEETQYF.